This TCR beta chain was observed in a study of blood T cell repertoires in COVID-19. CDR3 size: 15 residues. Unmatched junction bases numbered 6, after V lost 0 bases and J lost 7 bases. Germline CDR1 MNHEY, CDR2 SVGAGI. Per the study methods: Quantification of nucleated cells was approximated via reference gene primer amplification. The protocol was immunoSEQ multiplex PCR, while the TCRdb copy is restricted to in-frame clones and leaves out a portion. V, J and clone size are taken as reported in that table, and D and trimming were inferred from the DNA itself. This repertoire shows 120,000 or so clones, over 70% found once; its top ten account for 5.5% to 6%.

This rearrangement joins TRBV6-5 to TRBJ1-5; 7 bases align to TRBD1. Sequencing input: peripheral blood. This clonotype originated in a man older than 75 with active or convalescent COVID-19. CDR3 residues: CASSYSTGPGQPQHF. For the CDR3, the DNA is TGTGCCAGCAGTTACTCGACAGGGCCGGGCCAGCCCCAGCATTTT.